These 12 T cell receptor beta chains originate from one sample sequenced in a study of T-cell memory formation after mild COVID-19. TCRdb re-derived calls from the 5' RACE reads in MiXCR, one entry per CDR3 protein. The sample contains some 110,000 distinct CDR3 sequences, roughly 12% of which appear only once. What was sequenced was PBMCs or a T cell subset sorted from them (not recorded which). These receptors all come from an adult woman who had mild COVID-19 (a few samples of this study predate the infection). Cell type and time point are not known.

Only a few counts were recorded for this clonotype. This chain uses TRBV6-1 with TRBJ2-2, with TRBD1 identical over 8 bases. The CDR3 loop spans 16 amino acids. V dropped 5 bases and J dropped 1; count of bases not matched to a gene: 6. The germline CDR1 and CDR2 sequences are MNHNS and SASEGT. CDR3 residues: CASSPPDRENTGELFF. In DNA form, the CDR3 reads TGTGCCAGCAGTCCCCCGGACAGGGAGAACACCGGGGAGCTGTTTTTT.

In its sample, this clonotype was seen many times. The V and J genes are TRBV4-3 and TRBJ2-1; D not resolved. Per germline, CDR1 LGHNA and CDR2 YSLEER. Between the trimmed V and J ends, which lost 1 base and 0 bases, there was a span of 7 bases. The CDR3 length is 15 residues. The DNA for the CDR3 is TGCGCCAGCAGCCAAGGACATTCCTCCTACAATGAGCAGTTCTTC. Protein product: CASSQGHSSYNEQFF.

This clonotype was detected a few times. The CDR3 DNA is TGTGCCAGCAGCCAAGATAGTGGGGAATCCTACAATGAGCAGTTCTTC. Translated, it gives CASSQDSGESYNEQFF. This chain uses TRBV4-2 with TRBJ2-1; D call uncertain. The germline V gene encodes CDR1 LGHNA and CDR2 YNFKEQ. V lost 0 bases, J lost 1 base, and 10 bases lay in between. The CDR3 consists of 16 residues.

This clonotype was detected only a few times. The rearrangement uses TRBV4-1 and TRBJ1-1; D ambiguous. V was shortened by 3 bases and J by 6 bases, with 5 bases between the two germline ends. Germline lookup yields CDR1 MGHRA and CDR2 YSYEKL. This CDR3 has 11 amino acids. The CDR3 nucleotides read TGCGCCAGCAGCCAGGGGTCTGAAGCTTTCTTT. It codes for CASSQGSEAFF.

This clonotype was seen only a few times. The chain couples TRBV19 to TRBJ1-6; a weak D match, TRBD1 (5 bases). CDR1 and CDR2 from the germline V gene are LNHDA and SQIVND (reference sequence). The CDR3 runs 15 residues. The germline V and J ends were trimmed by 5 bases and 8 bases, with 16 bases remaining between them. The CDR3, as DNA: TGTGCCAGTAGTCCAGCCTCGGGGGAGCATTCACCCCTCCACTTT. Translation gives CASSPASGEHSPLHF.

CDR3 coding DNA: TGTGCCAGTAGAGTCCGGGACTCCCCGGGGGAGACCCAGTACTTC. Amino acid sequence: CASRVRDSPGETQYF. The chain employs TRBV19 and TRBJ2-5; tentatively, D is TRBD2 (6 bases). Per the germline V gene, CDR1 is LNHDA and CDR2 is SQIVND (reference sequence). The V end was cut by 6 bases, the J end by 5 bases, with 19 bases between. The CDR3 length is 15 residues.

This sequence joins TRBV11-3 and TRBJ1-1; 8 nucleotides line up with TRBD1. CDR1 and CDR2 from the germline V gene are SGHNT and YENEEA. J was trimmed by 10 bases and V by 5 bases; bases with no gene match: 18. There are 16 residues in the CDR3. This CDR3 reads CASSPGGTGNSRVAFF. The CDR3 nucleotides read TGTGCCAGCAGCCCCGGGGGGACAGGTAACTCCCGTGTAGCTTTCTTT.

This clonotype has just a few counts. The V and J genes are TRBV12-3 or TRBV12-4 and TRBJ1-1; D is undetermined. This CDR3 has 13 residues. Trimming removed 6 bases at V and 4 bases at J, with 12 bases between. The CDR3 reads CASRYSEGTEAFF. The CDR3 DNA is TGTGCCAGCAGATACAGCGAGGGCACTGAAGCTTTCTTT.

This clonotype was seen repeatedly, ten times or more. The genes are TRBV7-9 and TRBJ2-7; the D is unclear. Germline lookup yields CDR1 SEHNR and CDR2 FQNEAQ (reference sequence). The CDR3 runs 9 residues. V lost 7 bases and J lost 7, with 5 bases in between. CDR3 DNA: TGTGCCAGCACTAGGGAGCAGTACTTC. Translation gives CASTREQYF.

This clonotype was counted only a few times. V gene TRBV6-5 combines with J gene TRBJ1-5; no reliable D call. The germline V gene has CDR1 MNHEY and CDR2 SVGAGI. The CDR3 consists of 13 residues. V gave up 3 bases and J gave up 2 bases, with 5 bases separating them. The CDR3 protein is CASSYGRNQPQHF. CDR3 coding DNA: TGTGCCAGCAGTTATGGCCGCAATCAGCCCCAGCATTTT.

V is TRBV4-2 and J is TRBJ2-7; D not resolved. The germline V and J ends were trimmed by 4 bases and 1 base, with 11 bases remaining between them. CDR1 is LGHNA and CDR2 is YNFKEQ in the germline V gene. CDR3 length equals 14 residues. The CDR3 is CASSPGFGSYEQYF. CDR3 sequence (DNA): TGTGCCAGCAGCCCTGGCTTCGGGTCCTACGAGCAGTACTTC.

The chain uses TRBV7-9 and TRBJ2-3; D is possibly TRBD2 (7 bases). The CDR3 contains 13 residues. The V gene's germline CDR1 is SEHNR and CDR2 FQNEAQ (reference sequence). V was cut by 7 bases and J by 6 bases, with 14 bases left in between. CDR3 sequence: CASNPGGQDTQYF. The CDR3 DNA follows: TGTGCCAGCAACCCGGGGGGCCAGGATACGCAGTATTTT. Looking up the rest from reference TRBV7-9 and TRBJ2-3 gives the full variable domain: DTGVSQNPRHKITKRGQNVTFRCDPISEHNRLYWYRQTLGQGPEFLTYFQNEAQLEKSRLLSDRFSAERPKGSFSTLEIQRTEQGDSAMYLCASNPGGQDTQYFGPGTRLTVL.